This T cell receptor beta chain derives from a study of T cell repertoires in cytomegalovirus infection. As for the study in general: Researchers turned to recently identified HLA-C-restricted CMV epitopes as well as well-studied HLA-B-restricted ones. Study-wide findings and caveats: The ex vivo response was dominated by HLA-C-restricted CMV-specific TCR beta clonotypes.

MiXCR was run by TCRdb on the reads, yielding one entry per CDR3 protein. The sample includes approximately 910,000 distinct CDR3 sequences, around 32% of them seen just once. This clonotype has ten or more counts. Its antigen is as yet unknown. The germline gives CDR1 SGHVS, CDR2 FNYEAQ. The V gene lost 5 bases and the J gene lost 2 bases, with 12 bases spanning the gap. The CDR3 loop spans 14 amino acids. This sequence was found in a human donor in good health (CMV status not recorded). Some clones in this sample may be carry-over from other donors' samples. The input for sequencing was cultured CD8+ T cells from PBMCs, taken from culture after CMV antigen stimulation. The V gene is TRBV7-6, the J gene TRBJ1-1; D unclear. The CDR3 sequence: CASSPYGENTEAFF. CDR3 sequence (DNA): TGTGCCAGCAGCCCATACGGGGAAAACACTGAAGCTTTCTTT.